Below, 23 T cell receptor beta chains from the same sample are listed, as sequenced in a study of CD8 T cells in Susac syndrome. A quantity of roughly 0.5 to 1 ug RNA underwent reverse transcription using random hexamers. TCRdb itself ran the immunoSEQ multiplex PCR reads through MiXCR, one entry per CDR3 protein. The sample lists about 190,000 distinct CDR3 sequences, 93% seen once, with 0.1% to 0.12% in the top ten. Material: CD4+ T cells from PBMCs. The receptors here all came from a human donor in good health.

The table lists this clonotype with a count of one. This sequence joins TRBV7-3 and TRBJ2-1; 12 positions agree with TRBD2. In germline, CDR1 is SGHTA, CDR2 FQGTGA. The junction had 4 bases not matched to a gene; V was cut back by 3 bases and J by 4 bases. CDR3 length equals 16 residues. CDR3 sequence (DNA): TGTGCCAGCAGCTTCTCGGGACTAGCGGGTTACAATGAGCAGTTCTTC. It specifies CASSFSGLAGYNEQFF.

The chain employs TRBV28 and TRBJ2-3; D not resolved. CDR1 is MDHEN, CDR2 SYDVKM, per germline. The CDR3 totals 14 residues. V was pared by 10 bases and J by 4 bases, with 18 bases between. In DNA form, the CDR3 reads TGTGCCACCACGCGGATAAGAGAGGCAGATACGCAGTATTTT. Protein sequence: CATTRIREADTQYF.

This clonotype was detected a few times. The chain carries TRBV15 and TRBJ1-6; D is possibly TRBD1 (5 bases). The CDR3 is 16 residues long. The germline gives CDR1 LNHNV, CDR2 YYDKDF (reference sequence). V was pared by 7 bases and J by 7 bases, with 20 bases between. CDR3 region: CATTRDFLGQNSPLHF. As DNA, the CDR3 is TGTGCCACCACCCGGGACTTTCTGGGCCAAAATTCACCCCTCCACTTT.

The V gene is TRBV2, the J gene TRBJ2-2, with D unclear. V lost 5 bases to trimming and J lost 3 bases, with 13 bases between them. This CDR3 is 15 amino acids long. CDR1 and CDR2 from the germline V gene are SNHLY and FYNNEI. The CDR3 nucleotides read TGTGCCAGCAGTCCGCTTTTAAGGGACACCGGGGAGCTGTTTTTT. It is translated as CASSPLLRDTGELFF. The full variable domain, in which reference TRBV2 and TRBJ2-2 provide the parts outside the CDR3, is EPEVTQTPSHQVTQMGQEVILRCVPISNHLYFYWYRQILGQKVEFLVSFYNNEISEKSEIFDDQFSVERPDGSNFTLKIRSTKLEDSAMYFCASSPLLRDTGELFFGEGSRLTVL.

This sequence joins TRBV12-3 or TRBV12-4 and TRBJ2-1; 10 positions match TRBD2. V was clipped by 3 bases and J by 1 base; unmatched bases: 6. This CDR3 contains 17 residues. This CDR3 is CASSFSLLAGSYNEQFF. CDR3 in DNA: TGTGCCAGCAGTTTTTCCCTACTAGCGGGATCCTACAATGAGCAGTTCTTC.

CDR3 DNA sequence: TGTGCCAGCAGTTATCTTGAGACCCAGTACTTC. The encoded protein is CASSYLETQYF. The J gene is TRBJ2-5, the V gene TRBV6-5; D is ambiguous. CDR1 MNHEY and CDR2 SVGAGI come from the germline V gene. Trimming removed 3 bases from V and 5 bases from J, with 4 bases in between. The CDR3 extends over 11 amino acids.

This chain joins TRBV6-1 and TRBJ2-1, with 16 positions matching TRBD2. Trimming at V came to 6 bases and at J to 10 bases, leaving 12 bases not matched to a gene. Germline V gene data show CDR1 as MNHNS and CDR2 as SASEGT. There are 17 residues in the CDR3. CDR3 residues: CASSPLGTSGGAREQFF. CDR3 bases: TGTGCCAGCAGCCCCCTCGGGACTAGCGGGGGGGCAAGGGAGCAGTTCTTC.

The chain recombines TRBV6-5 with TRBJ2-7, with D possibly matching TRBD1 (6 bases). V was pared by 6 bases and J by 2 bases, with 11 bases between. The CDR3 consists of 13 residues. CDR1 MNHEY and CDR2 SVGAGI come from the germline V gene. The DNA of the CDR3 is TGTGCCAGCAGCCGACAGGTCCCCTACGAGCAGTACTTC. Translation gives CASSRQVPYEQYF.

The chain is built from TRBV29-1 and TRBJ2-3; 9 positions match TRBD1. V lost 5 bases to trimming and J lost 6 bases; unmatched junction nucleotides: 3. Germline V gene sequence: CDR1 SQVTM, CDR2 ANQGSEA. The CDR3 is 12 residues long. The CDR3 region is CSVRTGVDTQYF. As DNA, the CDR3 is TGCAGCGTTCGGACAGGGGTGGATACGCAGTATTTT.

This clonotype appeared a single time. The chain couples TRBV5-1 to TRBJ2-5, with D unclear. With 4 bases removed from V and 5 bases from J, the gap between germline ends came to 18 bases. CDR3 size: 15 residues. Germline V lookup: CDR1 SGHRS, CDR2 YFSETQ. CDR3 loop: CASSMRLSMGETQYF. The CDR3 region has the DNA TGCGCCAGCAGCATGAGACTTTCAATGGGCGAGACCCAGTACTTC.

The chain has TRBV10-3 and TRBJ2-7, with D unresolved. Germline CDR1 and CDR2: ENHRY and SYGVKD. The V end lost 0 bases, the J end lost 2 bases, and 11 bases lay between the germline ends. This CDR3 comprises 15 residues. CDR3 DNA sequence: TGTGCCATCAGTGAGTCGGCCCCCGGCGCCTACGAGCAGTACGTC. Protein: CAISESAPGAYEQYV.

This chain joins TRBV12-3 or TRBV12-4 and TRBJ2-1; weak D call: TRBD1 (5 bases). Trimming took off 6 bases at V and 0 bases at J, with 18 bases between the two ends. This CDR3 comprises 17 residues. The CDR3 region is CASRQQASESSYNEQFF. The CDR3, as DNA: TGTGCCAGCAGGCAACAGGCTTCGGAGAGCTCCTACAATGAGCAGTTCTTC.

There are a few counts of this clonotype. The J gene is TRBJ2-2, the V gene TRBV7-8, with D possibly being TRBD2 (6 bases). The CDR3 length is 15 residues. The germline gives CDR1 SGHVS, CDR2 FQNEAQ. V lost 3 bases to trimming and J lost 0 bases, with 8 bases between them. In DNA form, the CDR3 reads TGTGCCAGCAGCTTGGCGGGAACGAACACCGGGGAGCTGTTTTTT. As protein: CASSLAGTNTGELFF.

The chain carries TRBV6-2 or TRBV6-3 and TRBJ2-2; maybe TRBD1 (6 bases). Trimming removed 2 bases at V and 4 bases at J, with 11 bases between. Germline V CDR1 and CDR2: MNHEY, SVGEGT. The CDR3 runs to 15 residues. CDR3 in DNA: TGTGCCAGCAGTTACCGGGCCAGGGGCACCGGGGAGCTGTTTTTT. It encodes CASSYRARGTGELFF.

Here the CDR3 reads CASTLEVGHSSYNEQFF. The CDR3 region has the DNA TGTGCCAGCACCCTAGAGGTGGGACACAGCTCCTACAATGAGCAGTTCTTC. The chain carries TRBV12-3 or TRBV12-4 and TRBJ2-1; possible D gene TRBD1, 6 bases. Trimming removed 7 bases at V and 0 bases at J, with 19 bases between. CDR3 length: 17 amino acids.

The chain employs TRBV7-9 and TRBJ2-7; TRBD2 matches 10 bases. The CDR3 spans 16 residues. V was clipped by 5 bases and J by 5 bases; unmatched bases: 12. The V gene's germline CDR1 is SEHNR and CDR2 FQNEAQ (reference sequence). CDR3 amino acids: CASSPRRGLAGDEQYV. In DNA form, the CDR3 reads TGTGCCAGCAGCCCAAGACGAGGGCTAGCGGGGGACGAGCAGTACGTC.

The rearrangement uses TRBV29-1 and TRBJ1-2; TRBD1 might be the D (5 bases). In germline, CDR1 is SQVTM, CDR2 ANQGSEA. This CDR3 has 10 amino acids. V was cut by 7 bases and J by 8 bases, with 11 bases left in between. The CDR3 DNA reads as TGCAGCGCCGAGGGGAACGGCTACACCTTC. Translating it yields CSAEGNGYTF.

The V and J genes are TRBV7-2 and TRBJ2-1; 8 nucleotides line up with TRBD2. The CDR3 extends over 15 amino acids. V lost 0 bases to trimming and J lost 5 bases; unmatched junction nucleotides: 3. CDR1 and CDR2 (germline): SGHTA, FQGNSA. CDR3 nucleotide sequence: TGTGCCAGCAGCTTAGCAGGGACTAGTAACAATGAGCAGTTCTTC. Residues: CASSLAGTSNNEQFF.

The chain uses TRBV5-4 and TRBJ2-5, with 7 bases matching TRBD1. Germline lookup yields CDR1 SGHNT and CDR2 YYREEE (reference sequence). The CDR3 loop spans 15 amino acids. V lost 3 bases, J lost 2 bases, and 7 bases stayed unmatched. The DNA for the CDR3 is TGTGCCAGCAGCTGGGGTGACAGGGTTCAAGAGACCCAGTACTTC. As protein: CASSWGDRVQETQYF.

V is TRBV15 and J is TRBJ1-5; possible D gene TRBD1, 5 bases. CDR1 and CDR2 from the germline V gene are LNHNV and YYDKDF (reference sequence). With 0 bases removed from V and 5 bases from J, the gap between germline ends came to 11 bases. The CDR3 contains 15 residues. CDR3 bases: TGTGCCACCAGCAGAGATCGAGGGGAGCATCAGCCCCAGCATTTT. Translating gives CATSRDRGEHQPQHF.

This chain links TRBV9 with TRBJ2-3; no clear D gene. Per the germline V gene, CDR1 is SGDLS and CDR2 is YYNGEE. Trimming removed 0 bases at V and 1 base at J, with 9 bases between. The CDR3 is 15 amino acids. Here the CDR3 DNA reads TGTGCCAGCAGCGTAGGGCAGCCCCGCACAGATACGCAGTATTTT. Translated, it gives CASSVGQPRTDTQYF. Using reference TRBV9 and TRBJ2-3 for the parts outside the CDR3, the full variable domain is DSGVTQTPKHLITATGQRVTLRCSPRSGDLSVYWYQQSLDQGLQFLIQYYNGEERAKGNILERFSAQQFPDLHSELNLSSLELGDSALYFCASSVGQPRTDTQYFGPGTRLTVL.

This clonotype was counted a single time. The V and J genes are TRBV7-2 and TRBJ2-4; 9 positions match TRBD1. Germline V gene data show CDR1 as SGHTA and CDR2 as FQGNSA. V lost 2 bases to trimming and J lost 1 base; unmatched junction nucleotides: 6. The CDR3 loop spans 17 amino acids. CDR3 sequence reads: CASSLSTGGAAKNIQYF. CDR3 nucleotides: TGTGCCAGCAGCTTATCTACAGGGGGCGCCGCCAAAAACATTCAGTACTTC.

This chain joins TRBV5-6 and TRBJ2-1; unclear D gene. Germline values: CDR1 SGHDT, CDR2 YYEEEE. The CDR3 contains 14 residues. V was pared by 1 base and J by 12 bases, with 17 bases between. The CDR3 DNA sequence: TGTGCCAGCAGCTTGACGGATCGCGGTGTAGGGCAGTTCTTC. It codes for CASSLTDRGVGQFF.